This record covers a single T cell receptor beta chain. The authors' processing: Reference gene primer amplification gave nucleated cell count estimates. Repertoires were generated with immunoSEQ multiplex PCR, while TCRdb's copy carries only in-frame clones and drops some. V and J calls and clone size are as listed in that table; D and trimming were resolved from the DNA. The sample includes about 270,000 clones, more than 90% of them seen just once. This specimen comes from a study of blood T cell repertoires in COVID-19. Enrolled during active infection, Seattle patients were then followed longitudinally. Sequences were obtained from peripheral blood. The sequence came from a person aged 18-35 years with COVID-19, enrolled during active disease.

The DNA of the CDR3 is TGTGCCACACGGCAACAGAGTGGACCCCTCCACTTT. It translates to CATRQQSGPLHF. The chain recombines TRBV6-5 with TRBJ1-6, with D hard to call. The CDR3 spans 12 residues. Deletions cut 10 bases from V and 12 bases from J, with 16 bases between. CDR1 is MNHEY, CDR2 SVGAGI, per germline.